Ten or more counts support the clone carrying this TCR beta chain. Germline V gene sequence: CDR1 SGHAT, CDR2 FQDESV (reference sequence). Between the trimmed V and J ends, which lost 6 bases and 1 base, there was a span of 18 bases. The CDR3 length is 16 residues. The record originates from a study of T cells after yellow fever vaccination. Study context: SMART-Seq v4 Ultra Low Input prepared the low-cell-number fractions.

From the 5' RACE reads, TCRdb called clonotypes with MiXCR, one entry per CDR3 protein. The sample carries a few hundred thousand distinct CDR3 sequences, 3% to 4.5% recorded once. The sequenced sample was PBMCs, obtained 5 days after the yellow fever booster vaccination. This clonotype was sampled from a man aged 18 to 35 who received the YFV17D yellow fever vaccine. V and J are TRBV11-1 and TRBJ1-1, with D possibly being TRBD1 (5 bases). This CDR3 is CASSFIWGDPNTEAFF. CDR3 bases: TGTGCCAGCAGTTTTATATGGGGGGACCCGAACACTGAAGCTTTCTTT.